The next 20 T cell receptor beta chains were all read from a single sample in a study of blood T cells in healthy people across ages. Next came a second PCR, run for 7 to 11 cycles, which used a sample-barcoded 5' primer along with a J-beta primer mix. TCRdb fed the 5' RACE reads into MiXCR, producing one record per CDR3 protein. The sample contains roughly 930,000 distinct CDR3 sequences, roughly 43% of which appear only once. Sequencing input: blood. Receptors originate from a man under 40 in good health.

The rearrangement joins TRBV7-9 to TRBJ2-1; 10 bases align to TRBD2. CDR3 length: 16 residues. The junction had 7 bases not matched to a gene; V was cut back by 4 bases and J by 4 bases. Germline V gives CDR1 SEHNR, CDR2 FQNEAQ (reference sequence). CDR3 nucleotide sequence: TGTGCCAGCAGCTACGTTAGCGGGGGGCCATACAATGAGCAGTTCTTC. Translating it yields CASSYVSGGPYNEQFF.

In regard to this clonotype: This may be a read error, as it is one base from a much larger clone. The rearrangement joins TRBV3-1 to TRBJ2-7; D is ambiguous. Germline lookup yields CDR1 LGHDT and CDR2 YNNKEL (reference sequence). This CDR3 region has 11 residues. The ends were cut back, 6 bases at V and 2 bases at J, with 5 bases in the middle. CDR3 in DNA: TGTGCCAGCAGTCACGCCTACGAGCAGTACTTC. This sequence encodes CASSHAYEQYF.

The rearrangement uses TRBV29-1 and TRBJ2-1; perhaps TRBD1 as D (7 bases). V shed 7 bases and J shed 5 bases, with 15 bases lying between them. CDR1 is SQVTM, CDR2 ANQGSEA, per germline. This CDR3 spans 13 amino acids. The CDR3 spells CSGDRWEDNEQFF. CDR3 sequence (DNA): TGCAGCGGGGACAGATGGGAGGACAATGAGCAGTTCTTC.

The chain recombines TRBV29-1 with TRBJ2-1; the D is unclear. The CDR3 has 10 amino acids. The V and J ends lost 5 bases and 13 bases respectively, with 12 bases between them. Germline CDR1 and CDR2: SQVTM and ANQGSEA. CDR3 region: CSVRDQTQFF. The CDR3 DNA reads TGCAGCGTTCGAGACCAAACCCAGTTCTTC.

The chain has TRBV6-5 and TRBJ2-1, with D hard to call. Germline CDR1 reads MNHEY; CDR2 reads SVGAGI. This CDR3 spans 14 amino acids. The V end lost 6 bases, the J end lost 7 bases, and 16 bases lay between the germline ends. The chain's CDR3 is CASSPTAIGNEQFF. CDR3 coding DNA: TGTGCCAGCAGCCCGACCGCGATTGGGAATGAGCAGTTCTTC.

The chain carries TRBV2 and TRBJ2-1; D is uncertain. With 7 bases removed from V and 3 bases from J, the gap between germline ends came to 19 bases. CDR1 is SNHLY, CDR2 FYNNEI, per germline. The CDR3 runs 16 residues. The CDR3 bases are TGTGCCAGCACCCCTGAAGGGCACGGACGCTACAATGAGCAGTTCTTC. It encodes CASTPEGHGRYNEQFF. Complete variable domain (other parts from reference TRBV2 and TRBJ2-1): EPEVTQTPSHQVTQMGQEVILRCVPISNHLYFYWYRQILGQKVEFLVSFYNNEISEKSEIFDDQFSVERPDGSNFTLKIRSTKLEDSAMYFCASTPEGHGRYNEQFFGPGTRLTVL.

V usage is TRBV3-1 and J usage is TRBJ2-7; D is uncertain. V lost 1 base to trimming and J lost 3 bases, with 13 bases between them. Germline V CDR1 and CDR2: LGHDT, YNNKEL (reference sequence). The length of the CDR3 is 15 residues. CDR3: CASSQGDGGYYEQYF. The CDR3 DNA sequence: TGTGCCAGCAGCCAAGGAGACGGTGGCTACTACGAGCAGTACTTC.

The genes are TRBV11-2 and TRBJ1-2; 9 bases map to TRBD1. The V and J ends lost 5 bases and 2 bases, in that order; junction bases with no gene match: 9. The CDR3 length is 16 residues. Per germline, CDR1 SGHAT and CDR2 FQNNGV. The CDR3 DNA reads TGTGCCAGCAGCCGAGGGACAGGGAGGAGGAACTATGGCTACACCTTC. It codes for CASSRGTGRRNYGYTF. Complete variable domain (other parts from reference TRBV11-2 and TRBJ1-2): EAGVAQSPRYKIIEKRQSVAFWCNPISGHATLYWYQQILGQGPKLLIQFQNNGVVDDSQLPKDRFSAERLKGVDSTLKIQPAKLEDSAVYLCASSRGTGRRNYGYTFGSGTRLTVV.

In its sample, this clonotype was seen a few times. The chain joins TRBV9 to TRBJ1-6; D perhaps matches TRBD1 (5 bases). In germline, CDR1 is SGDLS, CDR2 YYNGEE. The CDR3 sequence is 14 residues long. Trimming cost V 2 bases and J 7 bases, with 10 bases left between them. The CDR3 reads CASSVTGVNSPLHF. The CDR3 DNA sequence: TGTGCCAGCAGCGTTACAGGAGTCAATTCACCCCTCCACTTT.

The table lists this clonotype with a count of one. The V gene is TRBV6-1, the J gene TRBJ1-2; D might be TRBD1 (6 bases). The CDR3 length is 18 residues. Germline lookup yields CDR1 MNHNS and CDR2 SASEGT. Trimming shortened V by 3 bases and J by 8 bases, and 28 bases separated the two germline ends. Here the CDR3 DNA reads TGTGCCAGCAGTGATTTGGGGGGCAGCCTCCGCCCGTTCGGAGGCTACACCTTC. Translated, it gives CASSDLGGSLRPFGGYTF.

The chain is built from TRBV10-3 and TRBJ2-4, with 9 bases lining up with TRBD1. The DNA end is more similar to TRBJ2-7, so the J call may be wrong. Germline V CDR1 and CDR2: ENHRY, SYGVKD. The CDR3 runs 12 residues. The CDR3 bases are TGTGCCAACTCGGGACAGGGTTACGAGCAGTACTTC. Translation gives CANSGQGYEQYF.

Concerning this clonotype: This may come from a read error, since a much larger clone is one base off. This rearrangement joins TRBV6-1 to TRBJ2-5, with 9 bases lining up with TRBD1. The tail of the sequence fits TRBJ2-7 better, so the J call may be wrong. The CDR3 covers 15 residues. The germline V gene has CDR1 MNHNS and CDR2 SASEGT. CDR3 loop: CAGSTNRGHFTEQYF. CDR3 nucleotides: TGTGCCGGCAGTACGAACAGGGGGCACTTCACCGAGCAGTACTTC.

The V and J genes are TRBV6-2 or TRBV6-3 and TRBJ2-7; D remains unclear. Germline V gives CDR1 MNHEY, CDR2 SVGEGT. This CDR3 region has 15 residues. The V gene lost 2 bases and the J gene lost 0 bases, with 11 bases spanning the gap. CDR3 DNA sequence: TGTGCCAGCAGTTACCTCGTAGGGCCCTCCTACGAGCAGTACTTC. It codes for CASSYLVGPSYEQYF.

The chain combines TRBV12-3 or TRBV12-4 with TRBJ1-1; 9 bases map to TRBD1. J gave up 4 bases and V 5 bases, and 8 bases lay outside the gene matches. The CDR3 covers 15 residues. This CDR3 is CASSLGQGFTTEAFF. CDR3 DNA: TGTGCCAGCAGTCTGGGACAGGGTTTTACCACTGAAGCTTTCTTT.

This clonotype appeared a few times. This chain uses TRBV20-1 with TRBJ2-5, with a weak D call TRBD1 (5 bases). Looked up from germline, CDR1 is DFQATT and CDR2 is SNEGSKA (reference sequence). The CDR3 sequence is 13 residues long. The DNA of the CDR3 is TGCAGCGAGAAGGGGAACTTCCAAGAGACCCAGTACTTC. It codes for CSEKGNFQETQYF.

CDR3 DNA sequence: TGCAGTGCTAGAGTGGAGTGGAGAGTTCAACGGAGAGAGACCCAGTACTTC. As protein: CSARVEWRVQRRETQYF. This chain links TRBV20-1 with TRBJ2-5; no reliable D call. CDR1 and CDR2 (germline): DFQATT, SNEGSKA (reference sequence). The CDR3 has 17 amino acids. V dropped 1 base and J dropped 4 bases, with 22 bases sitting between them.

This sequence joins TRBV28 and TRBJ2-5, with TRBD1 identical over 9 bases. CDR3 length equals 15 residues. V lost 6 bases to trimming and J lost 3 bases; unmatched junction nucleotides: 8. CDR1 and CDR2 (germline): MDHEN, SYDVKM. The DNA for the CDR3 is TGTGCCAGCAGATCCAGCGGGACAGGGAAAGAGACCCAGTACTTC. Its translation is CASRSSGTGKETQYF.

This chain joins TRBV5-1 and TRBJ1-1; 9 bases align to TRBD1. The trim removed 5 bases at V and 0 bases at J, leaving 8 bases unmatched. This CDR3 contains 16 residues. Germline CDR1 SGHRS, CDR2 YFSETQ. The chain's CDR3 is CASRSGQGLMNTEAFF. CDR3 sequence (DNA): TGCGCCAGCAGGTCGGGACAGGGACTCATGAACACTGAAGCTTTCTTT.

Of note for this clonotype: One junction end does not reproduce the germline sequence, and a read error may be involved. The chain employs TRBV5-1 and TRBJ2-1, with 9 positions matching TRBD1. CDR3 length: 16 residues. The V gene's germline CDR1 is SGHRS and CDR2 YFSETQ. The CDR3 nucleotides read TGCGCCGGCAGCCCAATTGGACAGGGGATTTACAATGAGCAGTTCTTC. This codes for CAGSPIGQGIYNEQFF.

The chain combines TRBV5-1 with TRBJ2-7, with 7 bases aligning to TRBD1. This CDR3 is built from 14 residues. The J segment lost 2 bases and the V segment lost 0 bases, leaving 2 bases of the junction unmatched. Germline V gene sequence: CDR1 SGHRS, CDR2 YFSETQ. CDR3 in amino acids: CASSLGGQAYEQYF. The CDR3 DNA reads TGCGCCAGCAGCTTGGGTGGACAGGCCTACGAGCAGTACTTC.